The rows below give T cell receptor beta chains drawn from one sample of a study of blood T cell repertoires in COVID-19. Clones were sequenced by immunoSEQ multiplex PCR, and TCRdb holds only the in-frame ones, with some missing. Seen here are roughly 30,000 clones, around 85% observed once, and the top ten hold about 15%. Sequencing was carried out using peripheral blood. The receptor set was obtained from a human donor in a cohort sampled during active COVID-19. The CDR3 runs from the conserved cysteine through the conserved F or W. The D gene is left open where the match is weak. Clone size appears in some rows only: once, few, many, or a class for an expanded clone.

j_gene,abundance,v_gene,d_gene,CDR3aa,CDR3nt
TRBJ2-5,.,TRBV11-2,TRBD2,CASSSGLAGSETQYF,TGTGCCAGCAGCTCCGGACTAGCGGGATCCGAGACCCAGTACTTC
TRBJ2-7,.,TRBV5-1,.,CASSLGNGAYEQYF,TGCGCCAGCAGCCTGGGAAACGGAGCCTACGAGCAGTACTTC
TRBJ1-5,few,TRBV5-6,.,CASSLARGSQPQHF,TGTGCCAGCAGCTTGGCCCGAGGGTCCCAGCCCCAGCATTTT
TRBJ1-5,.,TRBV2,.,CASSATGTYSNQPQHF,TGTGCCAGCAGCGCTACAGGGACCTATAGCAATCAGCCCCAGCATTTT
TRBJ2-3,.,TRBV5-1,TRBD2,CASKLAGARDTQYF,TGCGCCAGTAAACTAGCGGGAGCGAGAGATACGCAGTATTTT
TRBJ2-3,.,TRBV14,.,CASSQGRTGGTDTQYF,TGTGCCAGCAGCCAAGGGCGGACGGGAGGCACAGATACGCAGTATTTT
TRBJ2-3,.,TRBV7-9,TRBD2,CASSPRLALSDTQYF,TGTGCCAGCAGCCCGCGACTAGCCCTTTCCGATACGCAGTATTTT
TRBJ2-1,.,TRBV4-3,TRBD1,CASSQDSGEGQGYVNEQFF,TGCGCCAGCAGCCAAGATTCGGGGGAGGGACAGGGGTATGTCAATGAGCAGTTCTTC
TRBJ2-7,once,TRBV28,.,CASSLRVRLSSYEQYF,TGTGCCAGCAGTTTAAGAGTCAGGCTAAGCTCCTACGAGCAGTACTTC
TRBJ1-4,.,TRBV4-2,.,CASSPQGIATNEKLFF,TGTGCCAGCAGCCCTCAGGGGATTGCAACTAATGAAAAACTGTTTTTT
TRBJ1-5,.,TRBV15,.,CATSRAARGEPQHF,TGTGCCACCAGCAGAGCGGCGCGGGGAGAGCCCCAGCATTTT
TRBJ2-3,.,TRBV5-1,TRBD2,CASSLGTSGTDTQYF,TGCGCCAGCAGCTTGGGGACTAGCGGCACAGATACGCAGTATTTT
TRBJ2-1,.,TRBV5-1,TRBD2,CASSLGAGGPPNEQFF,TGCGCCAGCAGCTTGGGTGCGGGGGGGCCCCCGAATGAGCAGTTCTTC
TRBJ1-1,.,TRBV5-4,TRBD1,CASSPAGGLDTEAFF,TGTGCCAGCAGCCCCGCAGGGGGATTGGACACTGAAGCTTTCTTT
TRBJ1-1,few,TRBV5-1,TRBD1,CASRPGQGLWNTEAFF,TGCGCCAGCAGGCCGGGACAGGGATTGTGGAACACTGAAGCTTTCTTT
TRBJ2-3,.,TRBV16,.,CASSQSPQPDTQYF,TGTGCCAGCAGCCAATCTCCACAACCAGATACGCAGTATTTT
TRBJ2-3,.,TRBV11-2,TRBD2,CASSLDHISGGPDTQYF,TGTGCCAGCAGCTTAGATCACATTAGCGGGGGGCCAGATACGCAGTATTTT
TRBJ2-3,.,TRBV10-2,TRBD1,CAGTPRGSQDTQYF,TGCGCCGGCACCCCCAGGGGGAGTCAGGATACGCAGTATTTT
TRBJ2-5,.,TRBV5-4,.,CASSPDSTLEETQYF,TGTGCCAGCAGCCCGGACTCGACGCTAGAAGAGACCCAGTACTTC
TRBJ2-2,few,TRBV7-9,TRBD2,CASSIRTSGNTGELFF,TGTGCCAGCAGCATCAGGACTAGCGGGAACACCGGGGAGCTGTTTTTT
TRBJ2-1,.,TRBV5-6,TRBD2,CASSLELAGGFGNEQFF,TGTGCCAGCAGCTTGGAGCTAGCGGGGGGGTTTGGTAATGAGCAGTTCTTC
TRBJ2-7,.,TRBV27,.,CASSLVGGWGMETYEQYF,TGTGCCAGCAGTTTAGTAGGAGGGTGGGGAATGGAGACCTACGAGCAGTACTTC
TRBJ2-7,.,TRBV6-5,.,CASSPLRGGAYEQYF,TGTGCCAGCAGCCCCCTCCGAGGCGGAGCCTACGAGCAGTACTTC
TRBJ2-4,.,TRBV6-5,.,CATRELAKNIQYF,TGTGCCACCAGAGAGCTAGCCAAAAACATTCAGTACTTC
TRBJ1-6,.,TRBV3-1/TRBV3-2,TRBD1,CASSQDYGLGQGLNSPLHF,TGTGCCAGCAGCCAAGATTACGGCCTCGGACAGGGACTAAATTCACCCCTCCACTTT
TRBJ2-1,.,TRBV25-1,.,CASSPSWEGNNEQFF,TGTGCCAGCAGTCCTAGCTGGGAAGGAAATAATGAGCAGTTCTTC
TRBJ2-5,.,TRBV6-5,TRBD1,CASSPGTGGETQYF,TGTGCCAGCAGTCCGGGGACAGGGGGAGAGACCCAGTACTTC
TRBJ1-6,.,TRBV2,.,CATAVRNSPLHF,TGTGCCACAGCAGTGAGGAATTCACCCCTCCACTTT
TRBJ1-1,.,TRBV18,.,CASSPPGVSGTEAFF,TGTGCCAGCTCACCACCCGGGGTATCAGGCACTGAAGCTTTCTTT
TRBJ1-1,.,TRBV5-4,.,CASSSRRQSTEAFF,TGTGCCAGCAGCTCTAGACGGCAGAGCACTGAAGCTTTCTTT
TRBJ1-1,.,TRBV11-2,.,CASSPQVNTEAFF,TGTGCCAGCAGCCCTCAGGTGAACACTGAAGCTTTCTTT
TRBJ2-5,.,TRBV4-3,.,CASSHSGGETQYF,TGCGCCAGCAGCCATAGCGGCGGGGAGACCCAGTACTTC
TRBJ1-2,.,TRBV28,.,CASSITSEPWGYTF,TGTGCCAGCAGTATAACGTCGGAGCCTTGGGGCTACACCTTC
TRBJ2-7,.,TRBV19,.,CASSAASSYEQYF,TGTGCCAGTTCCGCTGCGAGCTCCTACGAGCAGTACTTC
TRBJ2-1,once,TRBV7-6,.,CASSRLGDLTNNEQFF,TGTGCCAGCAGCCGTCTCGGGGACTTAACTAACAATGAGCAGTTCTTC
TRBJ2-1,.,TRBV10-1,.,CASSESKAQKQDEQFF,TGCGCCAGCAGTGAGTCGAAGGCGCAAAAGCAGGATGAACAGTTCTTC
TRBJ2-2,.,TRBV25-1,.,CASSESGIASGELFF,TGTGCCAGCAGTGAATCCGGGATAGCGTCCGGGGAGCTGTTTTTT
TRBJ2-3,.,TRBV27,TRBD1,CASSPGTASTDTQYF,TGTGCCAGCAGCCCGGGGACAGCAAGCACAGATACGCAGTATTTT
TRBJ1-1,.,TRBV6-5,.,CASSRKNTEAFF,TGTGCCAGCAGCCGTAAGAACACTGAAGCTTTCTTT
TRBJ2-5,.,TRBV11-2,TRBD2,CASSFRAGAVQETQYF,TGTGCCAGCAGCTTTAGAGCGGGGGCTGTTCAAGAGACCCAGTACTTC
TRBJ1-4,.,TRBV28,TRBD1,CASSARDRGPKLFF,TGTGCCAGCAGTGCCCGGGACAGGGGTCCAAAACTGTTTTTT
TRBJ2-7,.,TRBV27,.,CASSSTRNEQYF,TGTGCCAGCAGTTCGACTCGGAACGAGCAGTACTTC
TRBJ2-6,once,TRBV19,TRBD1,CASSRGEGTGAPIVANVLTF,TGTGCCAGTAGTAGGGGGGAAGGGACAGGGGCACCTATTGTTGCCAACGTCCTGACTTTC
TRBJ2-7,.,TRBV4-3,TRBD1,CASSHDRDRGGRYEQYF,TGCGCCAGCAGCCACGACCGGGACAGGGGGGGTCGCTACGAGCAGTACTTC
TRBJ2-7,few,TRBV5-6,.,CASNLGFDYEQYF,TGTGCCAGCAACCTCGGGTTTGACTACGAGCAGTACTTC
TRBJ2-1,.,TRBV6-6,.,CASSRGLTGISSYNEQFF,TGTGCCAGCAGTCGAGGACTGACAGGAATAAGCTCCTACAATGAGCAGTTCTTC
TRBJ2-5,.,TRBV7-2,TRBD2,CASSFGGLAGVGETQYF,TGTGCCAGCAGCTTTGGGGGACTAGCGGGAGTAGGGGAGACCCAGTACTTC
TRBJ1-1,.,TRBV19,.,CASSASGENTEAFF,TGTGCCAGTAGTGCCTCGGGGGAGAACACTGAAGCTTTCTTT